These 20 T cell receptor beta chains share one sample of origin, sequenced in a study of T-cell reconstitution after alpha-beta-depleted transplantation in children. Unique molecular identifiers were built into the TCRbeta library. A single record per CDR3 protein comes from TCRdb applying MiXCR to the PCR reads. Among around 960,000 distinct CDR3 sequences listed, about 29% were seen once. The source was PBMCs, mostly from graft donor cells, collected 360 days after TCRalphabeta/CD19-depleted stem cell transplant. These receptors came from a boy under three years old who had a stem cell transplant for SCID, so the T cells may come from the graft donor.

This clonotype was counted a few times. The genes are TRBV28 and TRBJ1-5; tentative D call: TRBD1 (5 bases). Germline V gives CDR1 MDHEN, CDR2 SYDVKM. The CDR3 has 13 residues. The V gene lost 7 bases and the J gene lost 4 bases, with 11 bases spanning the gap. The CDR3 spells CASTTTANQPQHF. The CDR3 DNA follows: TGTGCCAGCACCACGACAGCAAATCAGCCCCAGCATTTT.

The CDR3 DNA reads TGCAGTGCTACCGACAGGACTTGGGGTAATGAGCAGTTCTTC. Its translation: CSATDRTWGNEQFF. The V call is TRBV20-1, the J call TRBJ2-1, with a tentative D call TRBD1 (6 bases). The V end lost 4 bases, the J end lost 7 bases, and 17 bases lay between the germline ends. Germline lookup yields CDR1 DFQATT and CDR2 SNEGSKA (reference sequence). This CDR3 has 14 amino acids.

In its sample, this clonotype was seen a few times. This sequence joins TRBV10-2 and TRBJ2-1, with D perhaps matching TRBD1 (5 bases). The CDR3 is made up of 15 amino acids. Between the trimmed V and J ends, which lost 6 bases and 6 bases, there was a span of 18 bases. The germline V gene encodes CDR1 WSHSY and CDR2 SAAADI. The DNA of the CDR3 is TGCGCCAGCAGAGGGGAATCGACAGTAACCAATGAGCAGTTCTTC. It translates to CASRGESTVTNEQFF.

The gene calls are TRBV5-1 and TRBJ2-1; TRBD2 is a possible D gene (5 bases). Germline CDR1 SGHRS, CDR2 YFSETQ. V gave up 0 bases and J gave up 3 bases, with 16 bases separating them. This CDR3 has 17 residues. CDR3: CASSLAGSGFLYNEQFF. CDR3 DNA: TGCGCCAGCAGCTTGGCGGGGAGCGGATTTCTCTACAATGAGCAGTTCTTC.

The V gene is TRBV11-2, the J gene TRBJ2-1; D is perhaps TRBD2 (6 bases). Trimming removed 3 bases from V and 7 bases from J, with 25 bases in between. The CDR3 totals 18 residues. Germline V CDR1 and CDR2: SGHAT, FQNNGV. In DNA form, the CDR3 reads TGTGCCAGCAGCTTCCGGCGGGGAGGTAAGGGGCGGCGGAATGAGCAGTTCTTC. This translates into CASSFRRGGKGRRNEQFF. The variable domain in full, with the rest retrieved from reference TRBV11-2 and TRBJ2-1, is EAGVAQSPRYKIIEKRQSVAFWCNPISGHATLYWYQQILGQGPKLLIQFQNNGVVDDSQLPKDRFSAERLKGVDSTLKIQPAKLEDSAVYLCASSFRRGGKGRRNEQFFGPGTRLTVL.

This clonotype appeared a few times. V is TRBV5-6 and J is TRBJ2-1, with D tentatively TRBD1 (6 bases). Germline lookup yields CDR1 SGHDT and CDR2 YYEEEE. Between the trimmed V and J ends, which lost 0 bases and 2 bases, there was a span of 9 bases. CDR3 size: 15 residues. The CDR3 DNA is TGTGCCAGCAGCTTGGAGCCAGGGGCCTACAATGAGCAGTTCTTC. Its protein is CASSLEPGAYNEQFF.

CDR3 nucleotide sequence: TGTGCCAGCAGTGAATCGATTACAGTATCTAGCAATCAGCCCCAGCATTTT. It yields the protein CASSESITVSSNQPQHF. The V and J genes are TRBV6-1 and TRBJ1-5, with D unresolved. The CDR3 is 17 amino acids. Trimming took off 2 bases at V and 0 bases at J, with 14 bases between the two ends. The germline gives CDR1 MNHNS, CDR2 SASEGT.

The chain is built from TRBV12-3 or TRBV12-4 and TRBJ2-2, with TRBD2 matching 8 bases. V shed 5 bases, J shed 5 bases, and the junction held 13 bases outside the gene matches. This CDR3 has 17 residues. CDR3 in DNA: TGTGCCAGCAGTCCCCCGGGACTAGTCTTGAAGACCGGGGAGCTGTTTTTT. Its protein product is CASSPPGLVLKTGELFF.

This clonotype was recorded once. The CDR3 DNA is TGTGCCAGCCTCGGGACTAGCGCTACCTATGATGAGCAGTTCTTC. It is translated as CASLGTSATYDEQFF. The chain couples TRBV18 to TRBJ2-1; 10 nucleotides align to TRBD2. CDR1 is KGHSH, CDR2 LQKENI, per germline. There are 15 residues in the CDR3. V was clipped by 8 bases and J by 8 bases; unmatched bases: 12.

The CDR3 sequence is CASSLDPYSSFSGANVLTF. The CDR3 region has the DNA TGCGCCAGCAGCTTGGACCCCTACTCCAGCTTCTCTGGGGCCAACGTCCTGACTTTC. The chain recombines TRBV5-1 with TRBJ2-6; the D is unclear. Germline loops: CDR1 SGHRS, CDR2 YFSETQ. This CDR3 comprises 19 residues. V was cut by 0 bases and J by 0 bases, with 16 bases left in between.

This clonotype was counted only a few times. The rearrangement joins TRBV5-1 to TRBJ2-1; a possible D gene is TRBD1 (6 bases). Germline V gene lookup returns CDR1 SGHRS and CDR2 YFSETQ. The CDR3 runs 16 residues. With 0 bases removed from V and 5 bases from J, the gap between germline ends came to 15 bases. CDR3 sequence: CASSLVPEDRHNEQFF. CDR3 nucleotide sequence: TGCGCCAGCAGCTTGGTCCCCGAGGACAGACACAATGAGCAGTTCTTC.

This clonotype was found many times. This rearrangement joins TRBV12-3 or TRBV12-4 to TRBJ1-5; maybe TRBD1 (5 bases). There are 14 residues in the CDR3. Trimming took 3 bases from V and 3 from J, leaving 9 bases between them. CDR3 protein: CASSLGQTNQPQHF. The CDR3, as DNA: TGTGCCAGCAGTTTGGGGCAGACCAATCAGCCCCAGCATTTT.

CDR3 in amino acids: CASSPQGAANTEAFF. The CDR3 DNA reads TGTGCCAGCAGTCCACAGGGGGCGGCGAACACTGAAGCTTTCTTT. The chain links TRBV12-3 or TRBV12-4 to TRBJ1-1; 9 positions agree with TRBD1. Germline trimming cut 5 bases from V and 1 base from J; bases unmatched to any gene: 5. The CDR3 is 15 residues long.

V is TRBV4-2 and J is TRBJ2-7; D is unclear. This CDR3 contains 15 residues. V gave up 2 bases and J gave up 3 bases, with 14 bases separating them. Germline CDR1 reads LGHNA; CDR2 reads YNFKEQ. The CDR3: CASSQKGELGYEQYF. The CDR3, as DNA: TGTGCCAGCAGCCAAAAGGGTGAATTGGGCTACGAGCAGTACTTC.

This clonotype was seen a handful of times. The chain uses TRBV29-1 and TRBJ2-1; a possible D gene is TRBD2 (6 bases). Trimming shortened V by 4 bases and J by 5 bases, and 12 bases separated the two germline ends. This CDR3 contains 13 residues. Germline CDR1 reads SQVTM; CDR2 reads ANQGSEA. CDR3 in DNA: TGCAGCGTTGGGGGGGTAAACAACAATGAGCAGTTCTTC. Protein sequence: CSVGGVNNNEQFF.

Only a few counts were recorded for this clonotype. This chain's CDR3 is CSATKTGGYTQYF. CDR3 in DNA: TGCAGTGCCACGAAAACAGGGGGTTATACGCAGTATTTT. The chain combines TRBV20-1 with TRBJ2-3, with 8 bases fitting TRBD1. The CDR3 spans 13 residues. V was pared by 6 bases and J by 7 bases, with 9 bases of the junction left unmatched. Germline CDR1 DFQATT, CDR2 SNEGSKA (reference sequence).

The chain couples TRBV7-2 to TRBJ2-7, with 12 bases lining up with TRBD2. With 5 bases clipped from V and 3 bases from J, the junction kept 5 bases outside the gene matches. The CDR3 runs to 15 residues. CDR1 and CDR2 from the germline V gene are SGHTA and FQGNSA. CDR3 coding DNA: TGTGCCAGCAGCATGACTAGCGGGGGAAACTACGAGCAGTACTTC. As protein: CASSMTSGGNYEQYF.

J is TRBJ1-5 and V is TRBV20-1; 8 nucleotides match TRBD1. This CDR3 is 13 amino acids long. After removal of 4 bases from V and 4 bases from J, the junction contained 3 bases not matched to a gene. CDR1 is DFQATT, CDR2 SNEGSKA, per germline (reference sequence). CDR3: CSATGGKNQPQHF. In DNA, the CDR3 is TGCAGTGCTACAGGGGGCAAGAATCAGCCCCAGCATTTT.

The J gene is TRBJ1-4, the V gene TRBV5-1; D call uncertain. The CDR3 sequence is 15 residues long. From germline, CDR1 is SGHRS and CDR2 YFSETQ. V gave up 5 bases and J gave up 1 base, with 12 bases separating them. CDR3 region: CASSLTVGTNEKLFF. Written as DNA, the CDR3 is TGCGCCAGCAGTTTGACGGTCGGAACTAATGAAAAACTGTTTTTT. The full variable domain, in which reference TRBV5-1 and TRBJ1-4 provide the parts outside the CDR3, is KAGVTQTPRYLIKTRGQQVTLSCSPISGHRSVSWYQQTPGQGLQFLFEYFSETQRNKGNFPGRFSGRQFSNSRSEMNVSTLELGDSALYLCASSLTVGTNEKLFFGSGTQLSVL.

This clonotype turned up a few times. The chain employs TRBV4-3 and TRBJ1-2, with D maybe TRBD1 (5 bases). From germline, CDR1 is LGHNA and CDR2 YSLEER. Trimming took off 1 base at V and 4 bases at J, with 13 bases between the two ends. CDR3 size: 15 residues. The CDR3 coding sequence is TGCGCCAGCAGCCAAGTGGGGGGATCCTTCTATGGCTACACCTTC. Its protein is CASSQVGGSFYGYTF.